This T cell receptor (beta chain) was captured in a study of blood T cell repertoires in COVID-19 (dated by TCRdb to the early 2020s). Background for the entire study: Samples covering the acute and convalescent phases of COVID-19 were provided by collaborators in the United States, Italy and Spain. The material from the prospective study consisted of cDNA or gDNA derived from T cells, B-cell-depleted T cells, or PBMCs. Subjects who had been exposed to COVID-19, were actively infected with it, or had recovered from it provided the deeply sampled blood TCRbeta repertoires that made up the dataset. The repertoires were released in a freely available public database intended as a resource for research on the immune response to SARS-CoV-2. Samples came from the ongoing ImmuneRACE study (first 160 participants) plus 1,254 subjects from 6 global collaborators. A de-identified subject ID, COVID-19 status, age in years and sex were almost always included in the sample metadata. HLA class I and class II types, where available, came from metadata supplied by the sample provider rather than from assay-based typing.

Notes on this clone: Its target antigen remains unknown. No quality values exist for individual bases; no much larger clone is one base distant.

In the prospective study, participants were 18 to 89 years old, resided in about two dozen geographic areas of the United States, and were enrolled through a virtual design. In the prospective study, participants were assigned to cohorts based on the clinical history participants reported in a screening survey and a study questionnaire. Exposed participants were defined as having been in contact with someone with a PCR-confirmed or clinician-diagnosed COVID-19 case within 2 weeks of study entry. In the prospective study, whole blood, serum and a nasopharyngeal or oropharyngeal swab were collected from each participant by mobile phlebotomists. Prospective study participants could optionally give additional blood draws and questionnaires over a roughly 2-month period. Blood samples from the prospective study were shipped frozen or at room temperature prior to DNA extraction. On the study overall, not on this receptor specifically: The amount of clinical and demographic metadata varied by source and participant and was provided uncurated.

Taken from cysteine to phenylalanine, the CDR3 has 14 residues. Of the read, only the CDR3 DNA is kept; its 42 bases are in frame from base 1. CDR1 is given as SEHNR and CDR2 as FQNEAQ, both from the germline V gene (reference sequence). V loses 1 base of germline sequence and J loses 6 bases, and the interval between the two ends is 11 bases. TCRbeta CDR3 regions were amplified from genomic DNA using the immunoSEQ Assay, a bias-controlled multiplex PCR. In the source study's methods: Nucleated cell counts per sample were estimated from amplification of reference gene primers within the assay. Sequence reads were collapsed and filtered to measure the absolute abundance of every unique TCRbeta CDR3 rearrangement. Productive Simpson clonality was computed per sample as the square root of Simpson's diversity index over productive rearrangements. The immuneACCESS repertoire file appears here via TCRdb, limited to in-frame rearrangements. These files lack a portion of the clones; in checked studies, under half of the deficit traces to unresolved V genes, and the cause of the others is not known. For V, J and clone size, that table is used; D and trimming come from the DNA. The sample yields 130,000 to 150,000 clones; 84% were counted once. The top ten constitute under 7% of the sample.

The clonotype originates from a woman in her forties or fifties who had been exposed to COVID-19. Sequenced input: PBMCs or T cells enriched from blood (not recorded which). The rearranged segments are TRBV7-9 and TRBJ2-3; there is no confident call for the D gene. Here the CDR3 is given as CASSLVGSGDTQYF. The DNA reads as follows: TGTGCCAGCAGCTTAGTCGGGTCCGGTGATACGCAGTATTTT.